Shown below are 14 T cell receptor beta chains from a single sample sequenced in a study of blood T cells in healthy people across ages. Then a second PCR, running roughly 6 to 12 cycles, was carried out with a sample-barcoded 5' primer and a J-beta primer mix. TCRdb itself ran the 5' RACE reads through MiXCR, one entry per CDR3 protein. This table holds around 1,900,000 distinct CDR3 sequences, 35% to 50% found once. The sample was blood. These receptors were collected from a human donor in good health.

The V and J genes are TRBV7-2 and TRBJ1-2; tentatively, D is TRBD1 (6 bases). Germline CDR1 SGHTA, CDR2 FQGNSA. This CDR3 contains 15 residues. Trimming shortened V by 5 bases and J by 4 bases, and 17 bases separated the two germline ends. The CDR3 DNA reads as TGTGCCAGCAGCCTTGGACAGCCTCTGAGCTATGGCTACACCTTC. This codes for CASSLGQPLSYGYTF. Combining the CDR3 with reference TRBV7-2 and TRBJ1-2 gives the whole variable domain GAGVSQSPSNKVTEKGKDVELRCDPISGHTALYWYRQSLGQGLEFLIYFQGNSAPDKSGLPSDRFSAERTGGSVSTLTIQRTQQEDSAVYLCASSLGQPLSYGYTFGSGTRLTVV.

The chain couples TRBV4-1 to TRBJ2-1; 12 bases fit TRBD2. The CDR3 consists of 16 residues. Losses at the gene ends were 4 bases for V and 5 bases for J; bases not matched to a gene: 6. In germline, CDR1 is MGHRA, CDR2 YSYEKL. CDR3 in amino acids: CASSRKRTSGDNEQFF. The CDR3 DNA reads as TGCGCCAGCAGCCGTAAACGGACTAGCGGGGACAATGAGCAGTTCTTC.

This clonotype was picked up many times. The chain combines TRBV7-2 with TRBJ2-7, with a weak D call TRBD2 (6 bases). Germline V gene sequence: CDR1 SGHTA, CDR2 FQGNSA. Trimming pared 5 bases from V and 4 bases from J, leaving 9 bases between. This CDR3 spans 12 amino acids. The CDR3 region has the DNA TGTGCCAGCAGCCCGGGAGCATACGAGCAGTACTTC. Translation gives CASSPGAYEQYF.

Only a few counts were recorded for this clonotype. The chain has TRBV7-2 and TRBJ2-1; 11 bases line up with TRBD2. Germline CDR1 SGHTA, CDR2 FQGNSA. The CDR3 loop spans 19 amino acids. V was clipped by 5 bases and J by 6 bases; unmatched bases: 18. In DNA, the CDR3 is TGTGCCAGCAGCCCAGAGGCTCCCAATAGCGGGGGGGCGGGCAATGAGCAGTTCTTC. Translation gives CASSPEAPNSGGAGNEQFF. The variable domain in full, with the rest retrieved from reference TRBV7-2 and TRBJ2-1, is GAGVSQSPSNKVTEKGKDVELRCDPISGHTALYWYRQSLGQGLEFLIYFQGNSAPDKSGLPSDRFSAERTGGSVSTLTIQRTQQEDSAVYLCASSPEAPNSGGAGNEQFFGPGTRLTVL.

The chain couples TRBV7-9 to TRBJ2-1; D gene ambiguous. Trimming shortened V by 5 bases and J by 6 bases, and 17 bases separated the two germline ends. Germline values: CDR1 SEHNR, CDR2 FQNEAQ (reference sequence). The CDR3 sequence is 15 residues long. The CDR3 protein is CASSPLGLRGNEQFF. Here the CDR3 DNA reads TGTGCCAGCAGCCCATTGGGTCTCCGAGGCAATGAGCAGTTCTTC.

This chain uses TRBV29-1 with TRBJ2-1; the D gene is possibly TRBD2 (7 bases). V was trimmed by 7 bases and J by 10 bases, leaving 20 bases between them. CDR1 and CDR2 from the germline V gene are SQVTM and ANQGSEA. CDR3 length: 13 residues. In nucleotides, the CDR3 is TGCAGCGCTAGGGGGGGGAAAGCAAACGAGCAGTTCTTC. As protein: CSARGGKANEQFF.

J is TRBJ2-3 and V is TRBV4-1; D possibly corresponds to TRBD2 (6 bases). CDR3 length: 17 residues. V lost 2 bases, J lost 2 bases, and 17 bases lay in between. CDR1 and CDR2 (germline): MGHRA, YSYEKL. CDR3 DNA: TGCGCCAGCAGCCAACACCCCTCGGGGCGGGACACAGATACGCAGTATTTT. Its protein product is CASSQHPSGRDTDTQYF.

This CDR3 reads CASSQEQGFNEQFF. The DNA of the CDR3 is TGCGCCAGCAGCCAAGAGCAGGGATTCAATGAGCAGTTCTTC. The chain combines TRBV4-3 with TRBJ2-1, with D tentatively TRBD1 (5 bases). Germline lookup yields CDR1 LGHNA and CDR2 YSLEER. V was clipped by 0 bases and J by 6 bases, with 9 bases between them. The CDR3 extends over 14 amino acids.

This chain uses TRBV28 with TRBJ2-2; 9 bases are a match to TRBD1. The J segment lost 5 bases and the V segment lost 1 base, leaving 2 bases of the junction unmatched. Germline CDR1 reads MDHEN; CDR2 reads SYDVKM. The CDR3 extends over 15 amino acids. In DNA form, the CDR3 reads TGTGCCAGCAGTTTATACAGGGGGCCTACCGGGGAGCTGTTTTTT. Its translation is CASSLYRGPTGELFF.

The chain employs TRBV20-1 and TRBJ1-5; D call uncertain. CDR3 size: 12 residues. Germline V CDR1 and CDR2: DFQATT, SNEGSKA (reference sequence). The V end lost 4 bases, the J end lost 4 bases, and 8 bases lay between the germline ends. CDR3 in DNA: TGCAGTGCTAAACTCCGGAATCAGCCCCAGCATTTT. Protein product: CSAKLRNQPQHF.

This clonotype was seen only a few times. The chain links TRBV7-9 to TRBJ1-6; D is unclear. The CDR3 covers 14 residues. Trimming pared 1 base from V and 12 bases from J, leaving 13 bases between. From germline, CDR1 is SEHNR and CDR2 FQNEAQ (reference sequence). CDR3: CASSLGAPRRPLHF. The CDR3 region has the DNA TGTGCCAGCAGCTTAGGGGCGCCACGGAGACCCCTCCACTTT.

The chain couples TRBV6-2 or TRBV6-3 to TRBJ2-1; 10 bases agree with TRBD2. CDR1 is MNHEY and CDR2 is SVGEGT in the germline V gene. Trimming took 6 bases from V and 9 from J; bases not matched to a gene: 14. The CDR3 has 16 amino acids. CDR3 residues: CASSSRTSGQLGEQFF. The CDR3 coding sequence is TGTGCCAGCAGCTCCCGGACTAGCGGACAATTGGGTGAGCAGTTCTTC.

V is TRBV5-1 and J is TRBJ2-3; no definite D call. Trimming shortened V by 4 bases and J by 2 bases, and 17 bases separated the two germline ends. The CDR3 is 16 amino acids. From germline, CDR1 is SGHRS and CDR2 YFSETQ. The CDR3 region is CASSRREFLVTDTQYF. The CDR3 DNA is TGCGCCAGCAGCCGAAGAGAATTTTTGGTCACAGATACGCAGTATTTT.

In its sample, this clonotype was seen a few times. The chain has TRBV4-2 and TRBJ2-7; 12 nucleotides agree with TRBD2. V shed 1 base and J 3 bases; nucleotides not matched to a gene: 1. The CDR3 runs to 15 residues. Germline V CDR1 and CDR2: LGHNA, YNFKEQ. The CDR3 bases are TGTGCCAGCAGCCAAGGGACTAGCGGGGACTACGAGCAGTACTTC. This encodes CASSQGTSGDYEQYF.